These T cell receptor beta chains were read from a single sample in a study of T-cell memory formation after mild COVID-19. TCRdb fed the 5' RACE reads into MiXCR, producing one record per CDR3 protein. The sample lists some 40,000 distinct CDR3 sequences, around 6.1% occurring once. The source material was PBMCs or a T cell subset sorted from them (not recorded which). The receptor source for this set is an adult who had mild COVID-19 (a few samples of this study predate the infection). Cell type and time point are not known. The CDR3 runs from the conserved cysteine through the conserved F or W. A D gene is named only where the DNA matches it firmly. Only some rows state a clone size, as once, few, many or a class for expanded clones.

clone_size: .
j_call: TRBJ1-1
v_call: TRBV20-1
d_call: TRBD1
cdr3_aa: CSARDRDRGNTEAFF
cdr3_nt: TGCAGTGCTAGAGACCGGGACAGGGGGAACACTGAAGCTTTCTTT

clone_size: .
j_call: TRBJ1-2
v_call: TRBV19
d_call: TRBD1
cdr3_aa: CASSPKGGQNYGYTF
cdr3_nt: TGTGCCAGTAGCCCGAAGGGGGGACAGAACTATGGCTACACCTTC

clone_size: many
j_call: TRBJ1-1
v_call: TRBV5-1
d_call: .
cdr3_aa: CASSLDRGAAEAFF
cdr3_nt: TGCGCCAGCAGCTTGGATCGGGGGGCGGCTGAAGCTTTCTTT

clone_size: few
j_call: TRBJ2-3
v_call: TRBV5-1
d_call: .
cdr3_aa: CASSPGGVGDTQYF
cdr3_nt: TGCGCCAGCAGCCCGGGTGGTGTAGGAGATACGCAGTATTTT

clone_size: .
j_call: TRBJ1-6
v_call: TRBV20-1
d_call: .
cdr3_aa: CSATNGSPLHF
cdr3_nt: TGCAGTGCCACGAACGGGTCACCCCTCCACTTT

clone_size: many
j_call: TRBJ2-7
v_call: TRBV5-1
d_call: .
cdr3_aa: CARITGLRSEQYF
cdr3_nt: TGCGCCAGAATAACGGGGTTAAGGAGCGAGCAGTACTTC

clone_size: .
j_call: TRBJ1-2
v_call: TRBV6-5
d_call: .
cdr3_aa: CASRARQERNYGYTF
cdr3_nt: TGTGCCAGCAGGGCCAGACAGGAGCGAAACTATGGCTACACCTTC

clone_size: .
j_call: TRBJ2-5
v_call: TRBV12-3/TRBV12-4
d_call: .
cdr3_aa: CASSPAAGGGRETQYF
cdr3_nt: TGTGCCAGCAGTCCGGCGGCGGGTGGAGGTCGGGAGACCCAGTACTTC

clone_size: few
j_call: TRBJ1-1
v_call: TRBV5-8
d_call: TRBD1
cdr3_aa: CASGRQGGSEAFF
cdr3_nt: TGTGCCAGCGGTCGACAGGGTGGCTCTGAAGCTTTCTTT

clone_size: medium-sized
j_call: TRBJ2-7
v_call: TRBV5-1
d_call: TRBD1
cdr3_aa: CASSRSTGQGYEQYF
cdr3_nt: TGCGCCAGCAGCAGGTCTACGGGACAGGGCTACGAGCAGTACTTC

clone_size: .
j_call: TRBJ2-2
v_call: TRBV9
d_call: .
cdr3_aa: CASSPGPGELFF
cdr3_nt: TGTGCCAGCAGCCCGGGACCAGGGGAGCTGTTTTTT

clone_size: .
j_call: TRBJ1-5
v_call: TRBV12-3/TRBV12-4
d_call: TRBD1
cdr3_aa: CASSPDRATQPQHF
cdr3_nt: TGTGCCAGCAGTCCGGACAGGGCGACTCAGCCCCAGCATTTT

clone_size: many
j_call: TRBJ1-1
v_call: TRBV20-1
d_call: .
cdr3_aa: CSARDPGRGTEAFF
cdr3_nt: TGCAGTGCTAGAGATCCGGGGAGGGGGACTGAAGCTTTCTTT

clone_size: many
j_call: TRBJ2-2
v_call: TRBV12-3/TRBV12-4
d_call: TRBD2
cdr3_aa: CASSFRGGRTGELFF
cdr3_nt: TGTGCCAGCAGTTTTCGGGGGGGCCGCACCGGGGAGCTGTTTTTT

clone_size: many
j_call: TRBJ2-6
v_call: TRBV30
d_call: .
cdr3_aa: CAWSGQGKVLTF
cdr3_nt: TGTGCCTGGAGTGGGCAGGGGAAAGTCCTGACTTTC

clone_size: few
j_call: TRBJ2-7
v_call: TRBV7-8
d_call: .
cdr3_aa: CASSLGSQASYEQYF
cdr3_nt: TGTGCCAGCAGCTTAGGATCACAGGCTTCCTACGAGCAGTACTTC

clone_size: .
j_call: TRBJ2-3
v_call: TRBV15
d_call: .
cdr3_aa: CATSRDPRGYTDTQYF
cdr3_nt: TGTGCCACCAGCAGAGATCCGCGGGGTTACACAGATACGCAGTATTTT

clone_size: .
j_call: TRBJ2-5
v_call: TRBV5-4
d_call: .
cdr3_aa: CASSLEGEGETQYF
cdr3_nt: TGTGCCAGCAGCTTGGAAGGAGAGGGAGAGACCCAGTACTTC

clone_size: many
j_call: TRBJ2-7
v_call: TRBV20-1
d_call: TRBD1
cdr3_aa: CSANSWPGGTYEQYF
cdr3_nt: TGCAGTGCCAACTCGTGGCCAGGGGGCACATACGAGCAGTACTTC

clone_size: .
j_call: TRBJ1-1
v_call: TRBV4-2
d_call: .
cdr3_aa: CASSQVKAGMNTEAFF
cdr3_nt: TGTGCCAGCAGCCAAGTCAAGGCAGGGATGAACACTGAAGCTTTCTTT

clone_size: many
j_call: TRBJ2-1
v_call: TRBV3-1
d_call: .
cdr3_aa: CASSSLSAGSSHNEQFF
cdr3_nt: TGTGCCAGCAGCTCTCTGTCGGCGGGAAGTTCCCACAATGAGCAGTTCTTC

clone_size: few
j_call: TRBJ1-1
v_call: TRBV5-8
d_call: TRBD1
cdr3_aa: CASSPGTAVDTEAFF
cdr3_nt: TGTGCCAGCAGCCCTGGGACAGCAGTGGACACTGAAGCTTTCTTT

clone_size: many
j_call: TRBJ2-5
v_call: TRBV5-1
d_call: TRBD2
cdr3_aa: CASTSLAGGQETQYF
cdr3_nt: TGCGCCAGCACCTCACTAGCGGGGGGCCAAGAGACCCAGTACTTC

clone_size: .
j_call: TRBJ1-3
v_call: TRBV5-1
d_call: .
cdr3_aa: CASSLGPTASGNTIYF
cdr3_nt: TGCGCCAGCAGCTTGGGACCTACCGCTTCTGGAAACACCATATATTTT

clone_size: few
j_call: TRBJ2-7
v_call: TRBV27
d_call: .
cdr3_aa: CASSLPDSTYEQYF
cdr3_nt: TGTGCCAGCAGTTTACCGGACAGTACCTACGAGCAGTACTTC

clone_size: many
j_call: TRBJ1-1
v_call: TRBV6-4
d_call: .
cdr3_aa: CASSEGSPGAFF
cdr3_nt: TGTGCCAGCAGCGAGGGGAGCCCTGGAGCTTTCTTT

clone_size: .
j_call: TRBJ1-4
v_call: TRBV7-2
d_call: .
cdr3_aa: CASRPGLYNEKLFF
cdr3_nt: TGTGCCAGCCGACCGGGTCTATATAATGAAAAACTGTTTTTT

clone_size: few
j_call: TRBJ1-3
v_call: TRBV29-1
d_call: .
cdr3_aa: CSVEVDSGNTIYF
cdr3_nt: TGCAGCGTTGAAGTGGACTCTGGAAACACCATATATTTT

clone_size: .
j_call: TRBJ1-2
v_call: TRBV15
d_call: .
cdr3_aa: CATSRPGGGYTF
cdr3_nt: TGTGCCACCAGCAGGCCGGGGGGTGGCTACACCTTC

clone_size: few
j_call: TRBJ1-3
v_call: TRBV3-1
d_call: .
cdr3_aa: CASSYTRGTIYF
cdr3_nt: TGTGCCAGCAGCTATACTCGGGGCACCATATATTTT

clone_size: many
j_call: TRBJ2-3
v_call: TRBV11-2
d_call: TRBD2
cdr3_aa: CASSSLAGGTDTQYF
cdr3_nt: TGTGCCAGCAGCTCGCTAGCGGGGGGCACAGATACGCAGTATTTT

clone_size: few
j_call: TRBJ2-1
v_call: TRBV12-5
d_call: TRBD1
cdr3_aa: CASGFSSTGGNRGLSNEQFF
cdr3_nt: TGTGCTAGTGGTTTCTCCTCAACTGGTGGGAACAGGGGGCTCAGCAATGAGCAGTTCTTC

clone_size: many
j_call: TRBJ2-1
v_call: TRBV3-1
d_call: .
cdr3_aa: CASSQTVGNEQFF
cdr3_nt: TGTGCCAGCAGCCAAACGGTTGGCAATGAGCAGTTCTTC

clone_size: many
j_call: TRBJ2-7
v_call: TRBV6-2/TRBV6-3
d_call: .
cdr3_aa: CASRSDIYEQYF
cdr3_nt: TGTGCCAGCAGATCCGACATCTACGAGCAGTACTTC

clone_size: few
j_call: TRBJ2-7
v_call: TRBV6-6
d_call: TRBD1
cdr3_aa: CASSGTATSYEQYF
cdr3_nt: TGTGCCAGCAGCGGGACAGCGACCAGCTACGAGCAGTACTTC

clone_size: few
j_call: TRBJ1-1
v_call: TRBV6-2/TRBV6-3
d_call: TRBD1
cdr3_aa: CASSGTVNTEAFF
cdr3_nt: TGTGCCAGCAGTGGGACAGTCAACACTGAAGCTTTCTTT

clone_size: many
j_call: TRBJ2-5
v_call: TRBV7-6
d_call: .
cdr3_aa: CASSLASRGQETQYF
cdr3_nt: TGTGCCAGCAGCTTAGCTAGCCGGGGCCAAGAGACCCAGTACTTC

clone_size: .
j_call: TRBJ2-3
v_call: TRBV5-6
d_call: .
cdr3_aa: CASSLYGDTQYF
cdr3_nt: TGTGCCAGCAGCTTGTATGGGGATACGCAGTATTTT

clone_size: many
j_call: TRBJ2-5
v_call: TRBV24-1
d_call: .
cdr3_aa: CATSTERGETQYF
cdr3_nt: TGTGCCACCAGTACTGAACGGGGTGAGACCCAGTACTTC

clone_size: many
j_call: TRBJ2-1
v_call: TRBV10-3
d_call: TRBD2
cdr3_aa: CAISEGLAGNEQFF
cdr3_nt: TGTGCCATCAGTGAAGGGCTAGCGGGTAATGAGCAGTTCTTC

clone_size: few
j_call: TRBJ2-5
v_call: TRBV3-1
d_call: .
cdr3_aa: CASSQDLGRAGTQYF
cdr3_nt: TGTGCCAGCAGCCAAGATCTGGGGCGCGCAGGGACCCAGTACTTC

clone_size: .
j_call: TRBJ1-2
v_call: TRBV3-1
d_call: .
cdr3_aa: CASSPRGRGSGYTF
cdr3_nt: TGTGCCAGCAGCCCTAGGGGACGGGGCAGTGGCTACACCTTC

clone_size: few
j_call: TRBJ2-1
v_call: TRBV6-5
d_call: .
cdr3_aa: CASSYESGHRGSGGSYNEQFF
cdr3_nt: TGTGCCAGCAGTTACGAATCGGGGCATAGGGGAAGTGGGGGCTCCTACAATGAGCAGTTCTTC

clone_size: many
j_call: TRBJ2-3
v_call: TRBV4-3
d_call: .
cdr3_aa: CASSQAILRGGRADTQYF
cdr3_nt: TGCGCCAGCAGCCAAGCAATCCTCAGGGGTGGTAGGGCAGATACGCAGTATTTT

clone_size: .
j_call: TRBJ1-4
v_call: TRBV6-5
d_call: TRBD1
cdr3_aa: CASSRTGRSKLFF
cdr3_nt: TGTGCCAGCAGTCGGACAGGGAGGTCAAAACTGTTTTTT

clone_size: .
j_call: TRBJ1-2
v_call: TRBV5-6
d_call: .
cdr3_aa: CASSPTQGRIGGYTF
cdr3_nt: TGTGCCAGCAGCCCTACTCAGGGGCGGATTGGTGGCTACACCTTC

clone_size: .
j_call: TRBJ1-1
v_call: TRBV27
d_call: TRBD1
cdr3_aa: CASSQLDRGQNTEAFF
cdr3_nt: TGTGCCAGCAGTCAACTCGACAGGGGACAGAACACTGAAGCTTTCTTT

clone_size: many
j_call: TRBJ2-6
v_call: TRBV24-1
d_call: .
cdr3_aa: CATSDPSGANVLTF
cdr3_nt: TGTGCCACCAGTGACCCCTCTGGGGCCAACGTCCTGACTTTC